The rows below give T cell receptor beta chains drawn from one sample of a study of T cell responses to AZD1222 COVID-19 vaccine. Data came from immunoSEQ multiplex PCR; TCRdb stores just in-frame clones and leaves some out. The sample shows some 86,000 clones, just over 90% of them seen only once. The sequenced sample was peripheral blood, obtained 28 days after the second AZD1222 dose. These receptors originate from an adult who received the AZD1222 COVID-19 vaccine. Both conserved end residues are part of each CDR3. The D gene is left open where the match is weak. Part of the rows lack a size; the others show once, few, many or a class for expanded clones.

D gene	V gene	J gene	clone size	CDR3 DNA	CDR3 protein
NA	TRBV30	TRBJ1-3	NA	TGTGCCTGGAGTGCGCCTTCCAGGGGAATGGGAAACACCATATATTTT	CAWSAPSRGMGNTIYF
NA	TRBV15	TRBJ1-3	NA	TGTGCCACCAGCAGAGATCAGAGGGCCGGAAACACCATATATTTT	CATSRDQRAGNTIYF
NA	TRBV18	TRBJ1-5	NA	TGTGCCAGCCCTACCGATGTTAGCAATCAGCCCCAGCATTTT	CASPTDVSNQPQHF
NA	TRBV28	TRBJ1-4	NA	TGTGCCAGCAGTTCGCTTTTGGGGGGCGGTAATGAAAAACTGTTTTTT	CASSSLLGGGNEKLFF
NA	TRBV6-5	TRBJ1-3	NA	TGTGCCAGCAGTTACTCCTCGGACATTGGAAACACCATATATTTT	CASSYSSDIGNTIYF
TRBD2	TRBV7-2	TRBJ2-7	NA	TGTGCCAGCAGCTTGAGCGGGGGCAGCTCCTACGAGCAGTACTTC	CASSLSGGSSYEQYF
TRBD2	TRBV7-7	TRBJ2-5	NA	TGTGCTAGCAGCTTAGCGGGGGATCAAGAGACCCAGTACTTC	CASSLAGDQETQYF
NA	TRBV28	TRBJ1-1	NA	TGTGCCAGCAGTTTAATAATGAACACTGAAGCTTTCTTT	CASSLIMNTEAFF
NA	TRBV5-6	TRBJ1-6	NA	TGTGCCAGTCGGACGGGGGGTGGGACCCTCCACTTT	CASRTGGGTLHF
NA	TRBV28	TRBJ1-5	NA	TGTGCCAGCAGTCCGCGGACGGAGGGCGCTAATCAGCCCCAGCATTTT	CASSPRTEGANQPQHF
NA	TRBV27	TRBJ1-1	NA	TGTGCCAGCAGTTTAACGTCGGCAGGGGAGAACACTGAAGCTTTCTTT	CASSLTSAGENTEAFF
TRBD1	TRBV7-2	TRBJ2-1	NA	TGTGCCAGCAGCTTAGATTCCACAGGGGGGAATGAGCAGTTCTTC	CASSLDSTGGNEQFF
NA	TRBV30	TRBJ1-1	NA	TGTGCCTGGACCACCAAGGACAGTTTTATGGCTGAAGCTTTCTTT	CAWTTKDSFMAEAFF
NA	TRBV15	TRBJ2-1	NA	TGTGCCACCAGCAGAGATAGGAGCGTCTATGAGCAGTTCTTC	CATSRDRSVYEQFF
NA	TRBV30	TRBJ1-5	once	TGTGCCTGGAGTTTTGGAGAGCAGCCCCAGCATTTT	CAWSFGEQPQHF
NA	TRBV2	TRBJ1-5	NA	TGTGCCAGCAGTGAACTTGTGGCTGGTAGCAATCAGCCCCAGCATTTT	CASSELVAGSNQPQHF
NA	TRBV7-9	TRBJ1-1	once	TGTGCCAGCAGGCTCGTGCAGGGGAACACTGAAGCTTTCTTT	CASRLVQGNTEAFF
NA	TRBV29-1	TRBJ1-2	NA	TGCAGCGCCCGCCTCAACTATGGCTACACCTTC	CSARLNYGYTF
NA	TRBV15	TRBJ1-4	NA	TGTGCCACCAGCAGAGACAGGCCAAATGAAAAACTGTTTTTT	CATSRDRPNEKLFF
NA	TRBV29-1	TRBJ2-1	NA	TGCAGCGTTTTTGTGCCGAGCTCCTACAATGAGCAGTTCTTC	CSVFVPSSYNEQFF
TRBD1	TRBV28	TRBJ1-1	NA	TGTGCCAGCAGTTTAGGGACAGCGGGGGGGAGCACTGAAGCTTTCTTT	CASSLGTAGGSTEAFF
NA	TRBV18	TRBJ2-5	NA	TGTGCCAGCTCACCAAGATCACCCGCCGGAACAGGCCAAGAGACCCAGTACTTC	CASSPRSPAGTGQETQYF
NA	TRBV19	TRBJ2-7	NA	TGTGCCAGTAGTATGGAAAATCAGGGGCCGTACGAGCAGTACTTC	CASSMENQGPYEQYF
NA	TRBV13	TRBJ1-6	NA	TGTGCCAGCAGCTTAGGGGGGGAATATAATTCACCCCTCCACTTT	CASSLGGEYNSPLHF
NA	TRBV5-6	TRBJ2-7	NA	TGTGCCAGCAGCATTACAGGGAATGAGCAGTACTTC	CASSITGNEQYF
TRBD2	TRBV7-3	TRBJ2-3	NA	TGTGCCAGCAGCTTAAGAGGGACTACTCACGCAGATACGCAGTATTTT	CASSLRGTTHADTQYF
TRBD1	TRBV5-1	TRBJ1-1	NA	TGCGCCAGCAGCTCGGACAGGGGTGAGACTGAAGCTTTCTTT	CASSSDRGETEAFF
NA	TRBV7-2	TRBJ2-7	NA	TGTGCCAGCAGCTCCCGGCCCCTACTAACGAAGACCTACGAGCAGTACTTC	CASSSRPLLTKTYEQYF
NA	TRBV12-3/TRBV12-4	TRBJ1-1	NA	TGTGCCAGCAGTTTCCAGGGCAACACTGAAGCTTTCTTT	CASSFQGNTEAFF
NA	TRBV6-1	TRBJ1-6	NA	TGTGCCAGCAGTGATAGACAGAATTCACCCCTCCACTTT	CASSDRQNSPLHF
TRBD2	TRBV24-1	TRBJ2-2	NA	TGTGCCACCAGTGATCGGCTAGCGGAGTTAAACACCGGGGAGCTGTTTTTT	CATSDRLAELNTGELFF
TRBD1	TRBV27	TRBJ1-5	NA	TGTGCCAGCAGCCTAACAGGGGGCGGTGGCAATCAGCCCCAGCATTTT	CASSLTGGGGNQPQHF
TRBD2	TRBV7-3	TRBJ2-1	NA	TGTGCCAGCAGCTTAATAGCGGGTACTTACAATGAGCAGTTCTTC	CASSLIAGTYNEQFF
TRBD1	TRBV4-1	TRBJ1-1	NA	TGCGCCAGCAGCGGGATTTTACAGGGGATCACTGAAGCTTTCTTT	CASSGILQGITEAFF
NA	TRBV9	TRBJ2-3	NA	TGTGCCAGCAGCGTCAACACAGGGTACGCAGATACGCAGTATTTT	CASSVNTGYADTQYF
NA	TRBV2	TRBJ1-5	NA	TGTGCCAGCAGTGAAAGGGACACCCGATTAAATCAGCCCCAGCATTTT	CASSERDTRLNQPQHF
NA	TRBV4-3	TRBJ2-6	NA	TGCGCCAGCAGCCAATCCCCTGGGGCCAACGTCCTGACTTTC	CASSQSPGANVLTF
TRBD1	TRBV27	TRBJ1-3	NA	TGTGCCAGCAGTCTACAGGGGGCGAGCGGAAACACCATATATTTT	CASSLQGASGNTIYF
NA	TRBV6-4	TRBJ1-1	medium-sized	TGTGCCAGCAGTACTACAGCGAACACTGAAGCTTTCTTT	CASSTTANTEAFF
NA	TRBV28	TRBJ2-2	once	TGTGCCAGCGGCCCCAGTGGGGGCTATAGAATCCGTGGGGAGCTGTTTTTT	CASGPSGGYRIRGELFF
TRBD2	TRBV18	TRBJ2-3	NA	TGTGCCAGCTTCCCCGGACTAGCAGATACGCAGTATTTT	CASFPGLADTQYF
TRBD2	TRBV7-2	TRBJ2-3	NA	TGTGCCAGCAGCGAAGCGGGGGGACTACAATATACGCAGTATTTT	CASSEAGGLQYTQYF
NA	TRBV5-5	TRBJ2-1	NA	TGTGCCAGTCTAGGGTACAGCTCCTACAATGAGCAGTTCTTC	CASLGYSSYNEQFF
NA	TRBV27	TRBJ2-1	NA	TGTGCCAGCAGTGGATTTGTTGGCCGTGACAATGAGCAGTTCTTC	CASSGFVGRDNEQFF
NA	TRBV18	TRBJ2-5	NA	TGTGCCAGCTCACCATCTGGCCAAGAGACCCAGTACTTC	CASSPSGQETQYF
NA	TRBV6-4	TRBJ2-3	NA	TGTGCCAGCAGTGACTCGGTCGGTAGCACAGATACGCAGTATTTT	CASSDSVGSTDTQYF
NA	TRBV6-5	TRBJ1-1	NA	TGTGCCAGCAGTCGCCTCAACACTGAAGCTTTCTTT	CASSRLNTEAFF
NA	TRBV5-1	TRBJ1-6	NA	TGCGCCAGCAGCCCCGGACTTCGGGATTCACCCCTCCACTTT	CASSPGLRDSPLHF
TRBD1	TRBV2	TRBJ1-5	NA	TGTGCCAGCAGGGGGACAGGGGGTCAGCCCCAGCATTTT	CASRGTGGQPQHF
NA	TRBV9	TRBJ2-1	NA	TGTGCCAGCAGCGTAGAACTAGCCGGTGGGAATGAGCAGTTCTTC	CASSVELAGGNEQFF
TRBD2	TRBV20-1	TRBJ2-7	NA	TGCAGTGCTAGTGGGCGGGGGGGCCGCTACGAGCAGTACTTC	CSASGRGGRYEQYF
NA	TRBV9	TRBJ1-6	NA	TGTGCCAGCGGCCCGATGGCATATAATTCACCCCTCCACTTT	CASGPMAYNSPLHF